This T cell receptor beta chain appears in the sequencing data of a study of post-analysis software for immune sequencing data. About the research overall: Relapsing-remitting, secondary progressive and progressive-relapsing multiple sclerosis courses were included. The study, taken as a whole, reports: The normalized Chao1 diversity of multiple sclerosis patients was significantly lower than that of controls. The five TRBV segments detected at higher frequency in patients than in controls included TRBV5-6, TRBV5-1 and TRBV20-1. F measure clustering grouped samples strongly by preparation batch.

Regarding this clonotype: Its antigen is unknown.

Sequencing libraries made from TCR beta cDNA carried unique molecular identifiers. Out of roughly 0.95 to 10 million T cells, a few hundred thousand cDNA molecules were generated. TCRdb called the PCR reads again in MiXCR, with one record for every CDR3 protein. The table has hundreds of thousands of distinct CDR3 sequences, roughly three fifths seen once. CDR3 length: 17 residues. V was pared by 3 bases and J by 5 bases, with 14 bases of the junction left unmatched. Per germline, CDR1 MNHEY and CDR2 SMNVEV (reference sequence). Sequencing was performed on blood. The chain is built from TRBV27 and TRBJ2-3, with 7 bases lining up with TRBD1. The receptor comes from a girl aged 2 to 9 with multiple sclerosis. CDR3 amino acids: CASSFSRGQVSGDTQYF. As DNA, the CDR3 is TGTGCCAGCAGTTTTTCTAGAGGACAGGTCAGTGGAGATACGCAGTATTTT.